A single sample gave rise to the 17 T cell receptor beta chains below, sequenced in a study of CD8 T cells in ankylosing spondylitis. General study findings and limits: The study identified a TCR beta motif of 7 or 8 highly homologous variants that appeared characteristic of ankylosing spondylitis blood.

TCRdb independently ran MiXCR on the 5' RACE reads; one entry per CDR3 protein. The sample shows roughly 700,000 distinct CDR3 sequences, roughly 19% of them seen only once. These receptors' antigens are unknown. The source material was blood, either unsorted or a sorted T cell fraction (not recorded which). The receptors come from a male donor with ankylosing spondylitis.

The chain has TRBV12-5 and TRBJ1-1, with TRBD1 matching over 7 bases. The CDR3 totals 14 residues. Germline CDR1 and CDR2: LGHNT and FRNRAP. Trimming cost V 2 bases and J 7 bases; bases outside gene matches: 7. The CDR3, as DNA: TGTGCTAGTGGTTTGCTGACAGGGCAGGGTGAAGCTTTCTTT. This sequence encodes CASGLLTGQGEAFF.

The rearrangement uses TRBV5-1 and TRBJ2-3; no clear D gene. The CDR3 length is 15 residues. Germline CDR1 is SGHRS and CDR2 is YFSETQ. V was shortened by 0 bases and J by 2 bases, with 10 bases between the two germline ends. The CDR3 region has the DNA TGCGCCAGCAGCTTGGCCTCGGCCCACACAGATACGCAGTATTTT. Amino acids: CASSLASAHTDTQYF.

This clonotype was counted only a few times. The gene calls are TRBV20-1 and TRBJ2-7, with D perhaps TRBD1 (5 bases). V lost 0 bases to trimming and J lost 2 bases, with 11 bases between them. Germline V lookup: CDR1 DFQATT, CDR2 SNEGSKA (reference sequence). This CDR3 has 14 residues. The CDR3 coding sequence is TGCAGTGCTAGAGATCGACAGAGACCCTACGAGCAGTACTTC. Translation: CSARDRQRPYEQYF.

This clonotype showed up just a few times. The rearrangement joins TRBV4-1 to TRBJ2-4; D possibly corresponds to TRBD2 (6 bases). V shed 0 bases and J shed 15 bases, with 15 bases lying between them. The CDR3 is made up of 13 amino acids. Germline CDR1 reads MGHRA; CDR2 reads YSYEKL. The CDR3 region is CASSQDEGAGTYF. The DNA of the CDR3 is TGCGCCAGCAGCCAAGATGAAGGGGCGGGGACGTACTTC.

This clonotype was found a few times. DNA for the CDR3: TGTGCCAGCAGCCAAGATTTCGTTGGATCAGATACGCAGTATTTT. Residues: CASSQDFVGSDTQYF. The V call is TRBV14, the J call TRBJ2-3, with unresolved D. In germline, CDR1 is SGHDN, CDR2 FVKESK. V lost 0 bases to trimming and J lost 4 bases, with 11 bases between them. The CDR3 sequence is 15 residues long.

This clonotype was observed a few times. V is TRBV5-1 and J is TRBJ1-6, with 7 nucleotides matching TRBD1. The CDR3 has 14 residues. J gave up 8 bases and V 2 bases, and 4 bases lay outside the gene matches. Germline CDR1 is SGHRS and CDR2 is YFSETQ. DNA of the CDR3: TGCGCCAGCAGCTTTGGACAGGCTTATTCACCCCTCCACTTT. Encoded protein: CASSFGQAYSPLHF. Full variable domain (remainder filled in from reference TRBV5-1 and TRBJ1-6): KAGVTQTPRYLIKTRGQQVTLSCSPISGHRSVSWYQQTPGQGLQFLFEYFSETQRNKGNFPGRFSGRQFSNSRSEMNVSTLELGDSALYLCASSFGQAYSPLHFGNGTRLTVT.

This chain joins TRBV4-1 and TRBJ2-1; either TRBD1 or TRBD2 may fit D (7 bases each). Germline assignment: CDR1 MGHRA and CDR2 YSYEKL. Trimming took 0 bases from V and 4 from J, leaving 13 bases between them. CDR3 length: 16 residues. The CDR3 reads CASSQEGRGRYNEQFF. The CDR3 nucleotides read TGCGCCAGCAGCCAAGAAGGGAGGGGGCGGTACAATGAGCAGTTCTTC.

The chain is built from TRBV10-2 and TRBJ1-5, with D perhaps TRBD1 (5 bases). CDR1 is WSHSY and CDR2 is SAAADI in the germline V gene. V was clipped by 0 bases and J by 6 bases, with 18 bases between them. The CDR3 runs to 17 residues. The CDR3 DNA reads TGCGCCAGCAGTGAGTCGAGTCGGGGGTTTGGTAGTCAGCCCCAGCATTTT. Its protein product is CASSESSRGFGSQPQHF.

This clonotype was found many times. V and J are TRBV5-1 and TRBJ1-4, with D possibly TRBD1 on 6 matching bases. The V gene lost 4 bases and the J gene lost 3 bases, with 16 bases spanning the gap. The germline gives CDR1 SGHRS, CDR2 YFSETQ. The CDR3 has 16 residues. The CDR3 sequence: CASSAEGTSANEKLFF. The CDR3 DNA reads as TGCGCCAGCAGCGCGGAAGGGACATCTGCTAATGAAAAACTGTTTTTT.

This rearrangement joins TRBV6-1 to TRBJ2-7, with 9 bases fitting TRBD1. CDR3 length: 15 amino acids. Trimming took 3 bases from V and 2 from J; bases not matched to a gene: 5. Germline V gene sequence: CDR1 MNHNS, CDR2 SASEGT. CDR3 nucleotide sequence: TGTGCCAGCAGTGAGTATGGGACAGGGCCCTACGAGCAGTACTTC. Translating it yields CASSEYGTGPYEQYF.

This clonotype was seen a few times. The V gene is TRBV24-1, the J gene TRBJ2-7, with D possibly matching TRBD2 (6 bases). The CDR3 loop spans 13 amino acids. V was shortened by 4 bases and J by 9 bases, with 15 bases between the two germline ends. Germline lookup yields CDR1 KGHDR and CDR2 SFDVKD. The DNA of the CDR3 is TGTGCCACCAGTGACCCCCGTACGGAGGGGCAGTACTTC. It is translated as CATSDPRTEGQYF.

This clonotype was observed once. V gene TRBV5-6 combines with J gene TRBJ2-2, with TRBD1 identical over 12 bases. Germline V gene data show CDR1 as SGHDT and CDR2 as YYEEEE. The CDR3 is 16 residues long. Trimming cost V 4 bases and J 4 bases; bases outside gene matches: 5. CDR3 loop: CASSVRDRGLTGELFF. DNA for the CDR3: TGTGCCAGCAGCGTCCGGGACAGGGGGCTCACCGGGGAGCTGTTTTTT.

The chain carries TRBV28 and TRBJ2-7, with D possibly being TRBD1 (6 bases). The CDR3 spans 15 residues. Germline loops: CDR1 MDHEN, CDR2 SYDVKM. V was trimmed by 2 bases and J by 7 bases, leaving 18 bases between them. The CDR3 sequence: CASSLEDRSQGEQYF. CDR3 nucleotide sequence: TGTGCCAGCAGTTTAGAGGACCGCTCCCAGGGGGAGCAGTACTTC.

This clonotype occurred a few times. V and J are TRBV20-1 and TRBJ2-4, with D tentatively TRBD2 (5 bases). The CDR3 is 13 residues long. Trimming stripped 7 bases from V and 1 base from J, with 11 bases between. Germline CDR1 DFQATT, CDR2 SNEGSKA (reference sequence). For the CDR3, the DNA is TGCAGTGGTGAGCGCGGGGCCAAAAACATTCAGTACTTC. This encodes CSGERGAKNIQYF.

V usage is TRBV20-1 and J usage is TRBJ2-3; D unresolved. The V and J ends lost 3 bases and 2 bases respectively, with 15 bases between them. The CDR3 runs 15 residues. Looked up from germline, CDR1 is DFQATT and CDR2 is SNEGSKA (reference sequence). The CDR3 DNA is TGCAGTGCTAGTGAGGCCGACGATAACACAGATACGCAGTATTTT. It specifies CSASEADDNTDTQYF.

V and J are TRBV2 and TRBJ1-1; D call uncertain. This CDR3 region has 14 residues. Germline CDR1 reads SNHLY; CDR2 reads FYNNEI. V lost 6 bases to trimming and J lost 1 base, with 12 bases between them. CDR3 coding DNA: TGTGCCAGCAGCCTCGTCAGGACGAACACTGAAGCTTTCTTT. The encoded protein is CASSLVRTNTEAFF.

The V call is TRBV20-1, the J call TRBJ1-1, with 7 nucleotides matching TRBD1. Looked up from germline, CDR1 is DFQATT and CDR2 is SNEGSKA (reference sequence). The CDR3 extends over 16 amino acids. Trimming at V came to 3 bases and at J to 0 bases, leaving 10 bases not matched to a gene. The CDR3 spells CSASPTGVPMNTEAFF. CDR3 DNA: TGCAGTGCTAGCCCAACAGGGGTCCCCATGAACACTGAAGCTTTCTTT.